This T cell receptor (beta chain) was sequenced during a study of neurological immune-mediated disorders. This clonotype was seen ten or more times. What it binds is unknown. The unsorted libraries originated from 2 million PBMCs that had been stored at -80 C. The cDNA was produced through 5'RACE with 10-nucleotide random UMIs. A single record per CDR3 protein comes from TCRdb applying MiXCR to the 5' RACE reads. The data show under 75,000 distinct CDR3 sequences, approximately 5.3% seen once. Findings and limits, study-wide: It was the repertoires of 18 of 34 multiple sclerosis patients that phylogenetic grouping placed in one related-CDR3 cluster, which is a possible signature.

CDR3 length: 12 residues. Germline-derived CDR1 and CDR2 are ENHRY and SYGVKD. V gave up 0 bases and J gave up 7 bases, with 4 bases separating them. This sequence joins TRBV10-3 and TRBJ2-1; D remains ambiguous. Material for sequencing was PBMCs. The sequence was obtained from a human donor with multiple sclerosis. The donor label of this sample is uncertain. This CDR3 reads CAISESENEQFF. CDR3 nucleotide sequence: TGTGCCATCAGTGAGTCGGAAAATGAGCAGTTCTTC.